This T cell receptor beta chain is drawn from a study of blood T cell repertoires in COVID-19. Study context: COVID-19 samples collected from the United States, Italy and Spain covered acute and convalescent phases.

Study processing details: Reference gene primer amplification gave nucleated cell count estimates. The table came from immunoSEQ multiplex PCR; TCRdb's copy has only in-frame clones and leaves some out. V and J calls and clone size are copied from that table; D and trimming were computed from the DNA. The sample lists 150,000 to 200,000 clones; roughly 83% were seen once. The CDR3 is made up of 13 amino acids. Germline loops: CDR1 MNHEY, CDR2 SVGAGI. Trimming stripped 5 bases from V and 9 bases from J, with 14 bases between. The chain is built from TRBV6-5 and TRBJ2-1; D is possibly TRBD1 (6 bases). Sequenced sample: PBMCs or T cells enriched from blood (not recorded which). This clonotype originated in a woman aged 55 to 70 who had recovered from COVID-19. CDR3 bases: TGTGCCAGCAGTATCAGGGGAAGGAGTGAGCAGTTCTTC. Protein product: CASSIRGRSEQFF.